One and the same sample provided the 7 T cell receptor beta chains below, sequenced in a study of regulatory T cells in long-lasting Graves disease. HTBI primers from iRepertoire and Arm-PCR of CDR3 regions yielded the TCR beta libraries. Each CDR3 protein is one row after TCRdb ran MiXCR on the multiplex PCR reads. The sample shows about 370,000 distinct CDR3 sequences, less than 20% of them seen only once. Regarding time point: newly diagnosed GD, antithyroid drugs for less than 3 months. PBMC-extracted RNA yielded the TCR library. The sequences come from peripheral blood mononuclear cells (PBMCs), collected at new diagnosis, from a patient treated with antithyroid drugs. Receptors originate from a female donor with Graves disease.

Ten or more counts support this clonotype. V gene TRBV19 combines with J gene TRBJ2-5, with 9 bases fitting TRBD2. The CDR3 loop spans 16 amino acids. V shed 2 bases and J 5 bases; nucleotides not matched to a gene: 9. CDR1 and CDR2 from the germline V gene are LNHDA and SQIVND (reference sequence). CDR3 DNA sequence: TGTGCCAGTAGTATAAGAGCGGGGGGCCTCGGGGAGACCCAGTACTTC. Translating it yields CASSIRAGGLGETQYF.

This clonotype appeared a single time. V usage is TRBV14 and J usage is TRBJ2-5; no firm D call. Trimming stripped 1 base from V and 4 bases from J, with 13 bases between. The germline CDR1 and CDR2 sequences are SGHDN and FVKESK. CDR3 length: 15 residues. CDR3 residues: CASSQVVQSRETQYF. CDR3 sequence (DNA): TGTGCCAGCAGCCAAGTCGTCCAGTCCCGAGAGACCCAGTACTTC.

In its sample, this clonotype was seen many times. The V and J genes are TRBV12-3 or TRBV12-4 and TRBJ1-2; 9 bases agree with TRBD1. This CDR3 contains 14 residues. V was pared by 5 bases and J by 3 bases, with 4 bases of the junction left unmatched. The CDR3 spells CASSRRTGDYGYTF. CDR3 sequence (DNA): TGTGCCAGCAGTAGGAGGACAGGGGACTATGGCTACACCTTC.

In regard to this clonotype: This clone may be a read error of a much larger clone one base away. The chain recombines TRBV20-1 with TRBJ2-1; possibly TRBD1 or TRBD2 for D (6 bases each). CDR1 DFQATT and CDR2 SNEGSKA come from the germline V gene (reference sequence). The CDR3 has 15 amino acids. CDR3 sequence: CGARPGGTSYNEQFF. In nucleotides, the CDR3 is TGCGGTGCTAGACCCGGGGGCACCAGCTACAATGAGCAGTTCTTC.

This clonotype was counted ten times or more. The genes are TRBV7-9 and TRBJ2-3; 11 nucleotides agree with TRBD2. This CDR3 comprises 16 residues. Germline V gene sequence: CDR1 SEHNR, CDR2 FQNEAQ (reference sequence). With 5 bases clipped from V and 2 bases from J, the junction kept 6 bases outside the gene matches. The CDR3 DNA reads as TGTGCCAGCAGCCGGACTAGCGGGCTCATCACAGATACGCAGTATTTT. It codes for CASSRTSGLITDTQYF.

The sample holds a few counts of this clonotype. This sequence joins TRBV19 and TRBJ1-5; D not resolved. V shed 1 base and J shed 7 bases, with 14 bases lying between them. Germline CDR1 and CDR2: LNHDA and SQIVND (reference sequence). The CDR3 is made up of 15 amino acids. CDR3 sequence: CASSIVSRSNQPQHF. CDR3 DNA sequence: TGTGCCAGTAGTATAGTTTCCAGGAGTAACCAGCCCCAGCATTTT.

This clonotype was observed a handful of times. The V call is TRBV29-1, the J call TRBJ1-5; D unresolved. This CDR3 region has 10 residues. Between the trimmed V and J ends, which lost 7 bases and 5 bases, there was a span of 6 bases. Germline CDR1 is SQVTM and CDR2 is ANQGSEA. The CDR3 nucleotides read TGCAGCGCCTCATATCAGCCCCAGCATTTT. Protein sequence: CSASYQPQHF.